The sequence of this TCR beta chain was determined in a study of follicular helper T cells after annual influenza vaccination. The overall study: Some donors were sampled over the 2013-2014, 2014-2015 and 2015-2016 vaccinations. Study findings and constraints: Change in circulating plasmablasts correlated with ICOS+CD38+ cTfh clonality change. Day 7 ICOS+CD38+ clones later appeared mostly in ICOS-CD38- cTfh.

As for this clone: Its antigen is unidentified.

The germline V gene has CDR1 SGHTA and CDR2 FQGNSA. This CDR3 has 15 residues. V lost 4 bases to trimming and J lost 3 bases, with 13 bases between them. Regarding time point: 2014-2015 season, pre-vaccination. Clones were sequenced by immunoSEQ multiplex PCR, and TCRdb holds only the in-frame ones, with some missing. Of about 320 clones in the sample, approximately 80% were seen once. This clonotype originated in an adult who received the influenza vaccine. The input for sequencing was CXCR5+ CD38+ circulating T follicular helper cells from blood, taken on the day of influenza vaccination. Sample subset: circulating Tfh, non-naive CD4+CXCR5+PD-1+ (ICOS+CD38+ or ICOS-CD38-). This chain joins TRBV7-2 and TRBJ1-3; D is perhaps TRBD1 (6 bases). The CDR3 DNA reads as TGTGCCAGCAGCTCTCACGGGGGCTTTGGAAACACCATATATTTT. This encodes CASSSHGGFGNTIYF.